This is a list of T cell receptor beta chains from one sample in a study of blood T cells in healthy people across ages. Using its own MiXCR run on the 5' RACE reads, TCRdb lists one record per CDR3 protein. The sample consists of around 620,000 distinct CDR3 sequences, approximately 30% of them appearing once. Specimen: blood. These receptors came from a woman between 65 and 79 years old in good health. Both conserved end residues are part of each CDR3. The order of the fields is V gene, clone size, J gene, CDR3 protein. Clone size is shown for a subset of rows, as once, few, many or a class of expanded clone.

V: TRBV4-2; size: few; J: TRBJ1-5; CDR3: CASSQRAYNNQPQHF
V: TRBV5-6; size: .; J: TRBJ2-2; CDR3: CASSLAGRSVTGELFF
V: TRBV2; size: few; J: .; CDR3: CASSEETVNNEQFF
V: TRBV11-2; size: few; J: TRBJ2-5; CDR3: CASSTSTARALLSQYF
V: TRBV29-1; size: .; J: TRBJ1-2; CDR3: CSVLLSDRTLYGYTF
V: TRBV11-2; size: .; J: TRBJ2-1; CDR3: CASSLRTGAGYNEQFF
V: TRBV7-9; size: few; J: TRBJ1-5; CDR3: CASSSGQIYQPQHF
V: TRBV18; size: .; J: TRBJ2-7; CDR3: CASSPGQKLEQYF
V: TRBV5-1; size: .; J: .; CDR3: CASSLGAQNNEQFF
V: TRBV30; size: few; J: TRBJ2-5; CDR3: CAWSAGQGAEETQYF
V: TRBV5-4; size: .; J: TRBJ2-5; CDR3: CASSPNSGAETQYF